This T cell receptor beta chain is from a study of blood T cell repertoires in COVID-19 (dated by TCRdb to the early 2020s). With respect to the entire study: The collaborator samples originated in the United States, Italy and Spain and spanned the acute and convalescent phases of COVID-19. The prospective study material was composed of cDNA or gDNA derived from T cells, B-cell-depleted T cells, or PBMCs. Subjects who had been exposed to COVID-19, were actively infected with it, or had recovered from it provided the deeply sampled blood TCRbeta repertoires that made up the dataset. A freely available public database, intended as a resource for researchers studying the immune response to SARS-CoV-2, is where the repertoires were released. The samples were drawn from the first 160 participants of the ongoing ImmuneRACE study and from roughly 1,300 subjects provided by 6 global collaborators. A de-identified subject ID, COVID-19 status, age in years and sex were almost always included in the sample metadata. Where HLA class I and class II types were available, the types were taken from metadata supplied by the sample provider, not from assay-based typing.

Whole blood was collected in K2EDTA tubes by collaborating institutions according to the institutions' own protocols. Collaborator samples were shipped for TCRbeta analysis as frozen whole blood, isolated PBMCs, or DNA extracted from either sample type. A word on this clone: The target of this receptor is not known. Base qualities are not at hand, and no much larger clone is one base apart.

On the study overall, not on this receptor specifically: How much clinical and demographic metadata was included differed by source and by participant, and the metadata was provided uncurated.

The immunoSEQ Assay, a bias-controlled multiplex PCR, was used to amplify TCRbeta CDR3 regions from genomic DNA. In the authors' own workflow: Within the assay, amplification of reference gene primers was used to estimate how many nucleated cells each sample contained. Sequence reads were collapsed and filtered to measure the absolute abundance of every unique TCRbeta CDR3 rearrangement. For each sample, productive Simpson clonality was calculated as the square root of Simpson's diversity index across productive rearrangements. The source is immuneACCESS, and TCRdb retained only in-frame sequences with V and J called. Part of the clones is not carried over; for the studies checked, unresolved V genes explain less than half of this, and the remainder is unexplained. Clone size and V and J calls were adopted from that table, with D and trimming inferred from the DNA. In this sample the table shows approximately 88,000 clones, 70% to 90% of which occur a single time. Roughly 15% of the sample belongs to the ten largest clones.

V is clipped by 5 bases and J by 7 bases, and the sequence between their germline boundaries is 11 bases long. Counted from cysteine to phenylalanine, this CDR3 has 13 amino acids. CDR3 DNA is the only sequence kept; it has 39 bases, read in frame from the first base. The germline V gene (reference sequence) specifies MNHEY as CDR1 and SMNVEV as CDR2. The rearranged chain carries TRBV27 and TRBJ1-4; the D gene identity is not certain. The sequencing sample was made of peripheral blood. This TCR derives from a woman between 65 and 79 years old with acute or convalescent COVID-19. The CDR3 in this case is CASSRDMREKLFF. The DNA reads as follows: TGTGCCAGCAGTCGTGATATGCGTGAAAAACTGTTTTTT.